This T cell receptor beta chain was captured by sequencing in a study of blood T cell repertoires in COVID-19. Study background: The United States, Italy and Spain supplied acute and convalescent COVID-19 samples. T cells, B-cell-depleted T cells, or PBMCs supplied cDNA or gDNA.

In the authors' methods: The authors estimated nucleated cell counts from reference gene primer amplification. Libraries were prepared by immunoSEQ multiplex PCR; TCRdb keeps only in-frame clonotypes and omits some of them. The D gene and trimming were derived from the DNA, and the V and J assignments and clone size from that table. The sample comprises roughly 440,000 clones, 70% to 90% of which are singletons, and roughly 12% rests with the top ten. Seattle's enrolled individuals joined amid active infection and were then monitored longitudinally. Germline CDR1 is SGHRS and CDR2 is YFSETQ. Unmatched junction bases numbered 6, after V lost 2 bases and J lost 2 bases. The CDR3 extends over 16 amino acids.

The specimen sequenced was peripheral blood. This receptor was taken from a woman aged 45-59 years with COVID-19, enrolled during active disease. This rearrangement joins TRBV5-1 to TRBJ2-2; TRBD2 aligns across 7 bases. The CDR3 nucleotides read TGCGCCAGCAGCTTCGAAGCGGGAACAAACACCGGGGAGCTGTTTTTT. Translation: CASSFEAGTNTGELFF.